These T cell receptor beta chains were read from a single sample in a study of graft-versus-host responses after intestinal transplantation. Measured with immunoSEQ multiplex PCR; TCRdb has only the in-frame clones, and not every one. The table includes more than 65,000 clones, less than 95% detected once. These receptors' antigens are unknown. The sample consisted of unstimulated CD8+ T cells sorted from spleen or lymph node cells, taken before transplant. The receptors derive from a human donor who was the organ donor for an intestinal transplant. The conserved cysteine and the conserved F or W are not part of the CDR3 here.

CDR3 protein | J gene | V gene
ASSIASGGAGDTQY | TRBJ2-3 | TRBV19
ASSQEGDTEAF | TRBJ1-1 | TRBV4-1
ASSPTGQGLGTQY | TRBJ2-5 | TRBV7-2
ASSQDRGLRNEDEAF | TRBJ1-1 | TRBV4-1
ASTLATGMIRGSYNSPLH | TRBJ1-6 | TRBV19
ASSDHYQDRNGYT | TRBJ1-2 | TRBV2
ASSLSREGAEAF | TRBJ1-1 | TRBV27
AISPTADHYEQY | TRBJ2-7 | TRBV10-3
ASSHSIWTVGDTQY | TRBJ2-3 | TRBV4-1
ASSTQDSRDEQY | TRBJ2-7 | TRBV27
ASSYGARGDLDEF | TRBJ2-1 | TRBV6-6
ASSLQIAGGPASSYNEQF | TRBJ2-1 | TRBV5-1
ASSLRGPGDEQY | TRBJ2-7 | TRBV7-6
ASNTAAGTGELF | TRBJ2-2 | TRBV2
ASSHGTVYEQY | TRBJ2-7 | TRBV4-1
ASSVGNSGNQPQH | TRBJ1-5 | TRBV9
ASSPGGASYEQY | TRBJ2-7 | TRBV19
ASSEGGGIQY | TRBJ2-4 | TRBV9
ASSTWTESSYEQY | NA | TRBV19
ASGLEPQH | TRBJ1-5 | TRBV27
ASSLRRGLGANVLT | TRBJ2-6 | TRBV5-1
ASSLGQGSYEQY | TRBJ2-7 | TRBV4-3
ATTAGQAAYNEQF | TRBJ2-1 | TRBV19
ATSRDITGGTEAF | TRBJ1-1 | TRBV15
ASSYSSGGETQY | TRBJ2-5 | TRBV6-5
ASSPSVGDGTGELF | TRBJ2-2 | TRBV7-6
ASGEGHEAF | TRBJ1-1 | TRBV4-3
ASSENRGGGGYGYT | TRBJ1-2 | TRBV6-1
ASSLSPARGRDGELF | TRBJ2-2 | TRBV11-2
ASSLGQASSYEQY | TRBJ2-7 | TRBV27
ASSLGLAGAREQY | TRBJ2-7 | TRBV5-4
ASSEGGAGNIQY | TRBJ2-4 | TRBV6-1
ASSANMGASGYT | TRBJ1-2 | TRBV19
ASSSVPGQGYEKLF | TRBJ1-4 | TRBV2
ASSLRLAGVHEQF | TRBJ2-1 | TRBV28
ASSYFWTGGNTEAF | TRBJ1-1 | TRBV7-6
ASSEENYSGNTIY | TRBJ1-3 | TRBV25-1
ASSQELRDGAEAF | TRBJ1-1 | TRBV4-1
ASRPTGAYEQY | TRBJ2-7 | TRBV28
ASSLAAADYEQY | TRBJ2-7 | TRBV27
ASSVQGNSPLH | TRBJ1-6 | TRBV9
ASSVSGFQPQH | TRBJ1-5 | TRBV19
ASSPRDRGTGELF | TRBJ2-2 | TRBV4-1
ASSPGRGFNYGYT | TRBJ1-2 | TRBV18
AGGANTEAF | TRBJ1-1 | TRBV13
ASSIVEPGSPLH | TRBJ1-6 | TRBV19
ASSIATGGNTEAF | TRBJ1-1 | TRBV19
ASSMGTGGLPGELF | TRBJ2-2 | TRBV19
ASRPLVGSGQF | TRBJ2-1 | TRBV9
ASSLSGQGGYEQY | TRBJ2-7 | TRBV27
ASGLVDPGIFTYEQY | TRBJ2-7 | TRBV12-5
ASSLLRRAYNEQF | TRBJ2-1 | TRBV28
ASSPEDRGATLTITEAF | TRBJ1-1 | TRBV18
ASSYGQSYGYT | TRBJ1-2 | TRBV6-5